Presented here are 12 T cell receptor beta chains from one specimen sequenced in a study of human T cells and chemical hapten exposure. MiXCR, applied by TCRdb to the RACE reads, yields one record per CDR3 protein. This table has 190,000 or so distinct CDR3 sequences, around 23% appearing once. Time point noted: patch test 3, about 24 weeks after DPC sensitization. As to treatment: therapeutic diphenylcyclopropenone sensitization with weekly scalp DPC. Sample: whole blood, taken in connection with sensitization to the hapten diphenylcyclopropenone (DPC). The receptors here all came from a middle-aged woman with alopecia areata. Some clones in this sample may be carry-over from other donors' samples.

In its sample, this clonotype was seen many times. The chain carries TRBV29-1 and TRBJ2-1; the match to TRBD1 covers 9 bases. Germline V gene sequence: CDR1 SQVTM, CDR2 ANQGSEA. CDR3 size: 16 residues. The CDR3 protein is CSVLRQGVGKDNEQFF. For the CDR3, the DNA is TGCAGTGTTCTTAGACAGGGGGTAGGTAAAGACAATGAGCAGTTCTTC.

The chain is built from TRBV7-6 and TRBJ2-5; the D is unclear. Per the germline V gene, CDR1 is SGHVS and CDR2 is FNYEAQ. V lost 4 bases to trimming and J lost 0 bases, with 15 bases between them. The CDR3 covers 16 residues. CDR3 DNA: TGTGCCAGCAGCTCCGCAGTTCAACAGTACCAAGAGACCCAGTACTTC. This encodes CASSSAVQQYQETQYF.

A single count supports this clonotype. The chain carries TRBV29-1 and TRBJ2-5, with no clear D. The CDR3 loop spans 10 amino acids. V lost 5 bases and J 2 bases, leaving 3 bases between the germline ends. The germline CDR1 and CDR2 sequences are SQVTM and ANQGSEA. CDR3 DNA sequence: TGCAGCGTTAATCAAGAGACCCAGTACTTC. This translates into CSVNQETQYF.

This clonotype was seen only a few times. The rearrangement uses TRBV10-3 and TRBJ1-1, with TRBD1 matching 8 bases. In germline, CDR1 is ENHRY, CDR2 SYGVKD. V lost 7 bases to trimming and J lost 7 bases; unmatched junction nucleotides: 8. The CDR3 extends over 13 amino acids. This CDR3 is CAIKGRGRGEAFF. CDR3 coding DNA: TGTGCCATCAAGGGCAGGGGGCGAGGTGAAGCTTTCTTT.

The chain couples TRBV4-1 to TRBJ2-3, with 9 bases aligning to TRBD2. Looked up from germline, CDR1 is MGHRA and CDR2 is YSYEKL. This CDR3 region has 14 residues. The V and J ends lost 0 bases and 7 bases, in that order; junction bases with no gene match: 2. The CDR3 here is CASSQDPSGNTQYF. The CDR3 coding sequence is TGCGCCAGCAGCCAAGATCCTAGCGGGAATACGCAGTATTTT.

V is TRBV7-2 and J is TRBJ1-1, with unresolved D. The CDR3 consists of 13 residues. The V gene's germline CDR1 is SGHTA and CDR2 FQGNSA. V lost 4 bases to trimming and J lost 3 bases, with 9 bases between them. CDR3 in amino acids: CASSYDADTEAFF. CDR3 DNA: TGTGCCAGCAGCTATGATGCGGACACTGAAGCTTTCTTT. Full variable domain (rest looked up from reference TRBV7-2 and TRBJ1-1): GAGVSQSPSNKVTEKGKDVELRCDPISGHTALYWYRQSLGQGLEFLIYFQGNSAPDKSGLPSDRFSAERTGGSVSTLTIQRTQQEDSAVYLCASSYDADTEAFFGQGTRLTVV.

In its sample, this clonotype was seen a few times. J is TRBJ1-1 and V is TRBV18, with 8 bases lining up with TRBD1. Germline V CDR1 and CDR2: KGHSH, LQKENI. V dropped 3 bases and J dropped 5; count of bases not matched to a gene: 5. The CDR3 covers 14 residues. The CDR3 DNA follows: TGTGCCAGCTCACCTAAGACAGGGGTAACTGAAGCTTTCTTT. It codes for CASSPKTGVTEAFF.

This clonotype showed up just a few times. At one end, the junction sequence differs from germline, possibly due to a read error. This chain connects TRBV4-3 to TRBJ2-1; tentative D call: TRBD2 (6 bases). Germline lookup yields CDR1 LGHNA and CDR2 YSLEER. The CDR3 length is 15 residues. CDR3 bases: TGTGCCAGCAGCCAAGATGCTAGCGAGTACAATGAGCAGTTCTTC. This codes for CASSQDASEYNEQFF.

The chain has TRBV28 and TRBJ2-3; TRBD2 agrees at 7 bases. V lost 5 bases, J lost 1 base, and 15 bases stayed unmatched. The CDR3 extends over 18 amino acids. CDR1 MDHEN and CDR2 SYDVKM come from the germline V gene. As DNA, the CDR3 is TGTGCCAGCAGTAGAAACCGGGGGGTACGCCAGGGCACAGATACGCAGTATTTT. This encodes CASSRNRGVRQGTDTQYF.

The chain has TRBV12-3 or TRBV12-4 and TRBJ2-7; the D gene could be TRBD1 or TRBD2 (5 bases each). The length of the CDR3 is 15 residues. The germline V and J ends were trimmed by 6 bases and 3 bases, with 18 bases remaining between them. Here the CDR3 DNA reads TGTGCCAGCAGCCCCCCGGGATCCAGGGACTACGAGCAGTACTTC. This gives the protein CASSPPGSRDYEQYF.

This clonotype was seen a few times. The chain uses TRBV15 and TRBJ1-4; D possibly corresponds to TRBD1 (6 bases). CDR1 and CDR2 (germline): LNHNV, YYDKDF (reference sequence). V lost 0 bases to trimming and J lost 6 bases, with 14 bases between them. This CDR3 comprises 16 residues. The CDR3 sequence: CATSRDVRGGDEKLFF. CDR3 nucleotide sequence: TGTGCCACCAGCAGAGATGTGAGGGGGGGTGATGAAAAACTGTTTTTT.

This clonotype was found a few times. This chain links TRBV3-1 with TRBJ1-4; no definite D call. V lost 1 base to trimming and J lost 8 bases, with 14 bases between them. The CDR3 sequence is 15 residues long. CDR1 is LGHDT and CDR2 is YNNKEL in the germline V gene (reference sequence). Written as DNA, the CDR3 is TGTGCCAGCAGCCAAGTTCGCTTGTTAGAAGAAAAACTGTTTTTT. Its protein product is CASSQVRLLEEKLFF.